This record concerns one T cell receptor beta chain sequence. The antigen is undetermined. The data originate from a study of OX40 agonist ivuxolimab in advanced cancers. Across the whole study: The study treated patients with ivuxolimab, an agonistic anti-OX40 (CD134) antibody. Mean age 60 years, range about 20 to 85; around 80% male. General study findings and limits: At doses 0.1 to 3.0 mg/kg, CD4+ and CD8+ clones expanded. CD4+ T cells averaged fewer expanded clones than CD8+ T cells.

Sequenced by immunoSEQ multiplex PCR; TCRdb stores in-frame clones only, minus some. The sample includes about 68,000 clones, roughly nine tenths of them seen just once. Germline values: CDR1 SGHTA, CDR2 FQGNSA. The CDR3 sequence is 15 residues long. V lost 2 bases to trimming and J lost 2 bases; unmatched junction nucleotides: 6. The chain is built from TRBV7-2 and TRBJ2-7; TRBD1 aligns across 7 bases. Sequencing was performed on CD4+ or CD8+ T cells sorted from blood, taken in a trial of the OX40 agonist ivuxolimab. This receptor was taken from an adult with an advanced solid tumor such as melanoma, head and neck, liver or kidney cancer. In DNA form, the CDR3 reads TGTGCCAGCAGCTTACTACCGGGACAGACCTACGAGCAGTACTTC. It translates to CASSLLPGQTYEQYF. The entire variable domain, with the rest obtained from reference TRBV7-2 and TRBJ2-7, is as follows: GAGVSQSPSNKVTEKGKDVELRCDPISGHTALYWYRQSLGQGLEFLIYFQGNSAPDKSGLPSDRFSAERTGGSVSTLTIQRTQQEDSAVYLCASSLLPGQTYEQYFGPGTRLTVT.